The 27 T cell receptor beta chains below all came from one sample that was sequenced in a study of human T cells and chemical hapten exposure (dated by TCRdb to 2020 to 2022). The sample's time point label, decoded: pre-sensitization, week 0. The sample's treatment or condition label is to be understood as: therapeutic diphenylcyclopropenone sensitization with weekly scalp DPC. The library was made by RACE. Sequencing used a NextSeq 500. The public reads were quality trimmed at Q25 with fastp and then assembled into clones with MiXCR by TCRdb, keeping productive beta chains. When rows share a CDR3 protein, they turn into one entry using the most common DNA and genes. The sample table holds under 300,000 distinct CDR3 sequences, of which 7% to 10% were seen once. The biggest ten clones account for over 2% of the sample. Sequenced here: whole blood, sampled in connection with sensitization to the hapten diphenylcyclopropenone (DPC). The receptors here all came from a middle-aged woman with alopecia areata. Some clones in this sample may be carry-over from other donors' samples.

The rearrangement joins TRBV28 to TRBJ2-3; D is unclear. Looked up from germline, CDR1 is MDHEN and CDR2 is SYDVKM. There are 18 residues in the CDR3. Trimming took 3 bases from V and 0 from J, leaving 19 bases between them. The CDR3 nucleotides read TGTGCCAGCAGTTTTGTCGAGTTGTGGGAACCTAGCACAGATACGCAGTATTTT. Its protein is CASSFVELWEPSTDTQYF.

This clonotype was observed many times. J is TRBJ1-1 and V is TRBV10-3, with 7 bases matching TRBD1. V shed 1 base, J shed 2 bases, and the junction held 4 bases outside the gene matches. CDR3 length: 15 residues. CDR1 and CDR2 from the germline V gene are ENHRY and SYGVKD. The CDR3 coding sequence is TGTGCCATCAGTGAGTGGGACAGCGAAAACACTGAAGCTTTCTTT. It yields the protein CAISEWDSENTEAFF.

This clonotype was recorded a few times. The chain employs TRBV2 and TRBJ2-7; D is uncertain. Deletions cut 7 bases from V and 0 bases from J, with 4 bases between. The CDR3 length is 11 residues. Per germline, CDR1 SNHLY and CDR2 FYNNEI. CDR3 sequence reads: CASTASYEQYF. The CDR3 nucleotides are TGTGCCAGCACAGCCTCCTACGAGCAGTACTTC. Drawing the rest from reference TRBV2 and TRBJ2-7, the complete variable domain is EPEVTQTPSHQVTQMGQEVILRCVPISNHLYFYWYRQILGQKVEFLVSFYNNEISEKSEIFDDQFSVERPDGSNFTLKIRSTKLEDSAMYFCASTASYEQYFGPGTRLTVT.

CDR3 DNA sequence: TGTGCCATCCAGCCGGGACTAGCGGGCTCCAGCTCCTACGAGCAGTACTTC. It is translated as CAIQPGLAGSSSYEQYF. The chain combines TRBV10-3 with TRBJ2-7; 12 bases are shared with TRBD2. This CDR3 is 17 amino acids long. Unmatched junction bases numbered 11, after V lost 8 bases and J lost 0 bases. Germline CDR1 is ENHRY and CDR2 is SYGVKD.

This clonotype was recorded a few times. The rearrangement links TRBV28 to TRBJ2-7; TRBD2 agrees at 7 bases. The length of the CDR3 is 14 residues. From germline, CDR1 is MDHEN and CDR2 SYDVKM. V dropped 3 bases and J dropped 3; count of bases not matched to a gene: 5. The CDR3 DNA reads TGTGCCAGCAGTTTTAGTCCTAGCGGCTACGAGCAGTACTTC. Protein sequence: CASSFSPSGYEQYF.

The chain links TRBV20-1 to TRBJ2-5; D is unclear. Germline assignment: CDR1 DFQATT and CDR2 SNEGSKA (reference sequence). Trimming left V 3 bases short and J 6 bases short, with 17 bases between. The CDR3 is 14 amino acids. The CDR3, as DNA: TGCAGTGCTAGCCTCCCGACTCCGGACCAGACCCAGTACTTC. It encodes CSASLPTPDQTQYF.

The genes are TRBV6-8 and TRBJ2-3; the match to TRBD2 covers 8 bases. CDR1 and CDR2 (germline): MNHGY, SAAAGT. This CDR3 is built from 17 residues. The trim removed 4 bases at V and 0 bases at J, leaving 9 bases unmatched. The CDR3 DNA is TGTGCCAGCAGTTGGACCTCGACTAGCGTGAGCACAGATACGCAGTATTTT. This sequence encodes CASSWTSTSVSTDTQYF.

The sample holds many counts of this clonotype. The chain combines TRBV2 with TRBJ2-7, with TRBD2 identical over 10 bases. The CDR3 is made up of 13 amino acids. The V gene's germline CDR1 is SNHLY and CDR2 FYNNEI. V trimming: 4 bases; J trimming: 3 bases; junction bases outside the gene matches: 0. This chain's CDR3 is CASSGLAGYEQYF. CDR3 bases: TGTGCCAGCAGTGGACTAGCGGGCTACGAGCAGTACTTC.

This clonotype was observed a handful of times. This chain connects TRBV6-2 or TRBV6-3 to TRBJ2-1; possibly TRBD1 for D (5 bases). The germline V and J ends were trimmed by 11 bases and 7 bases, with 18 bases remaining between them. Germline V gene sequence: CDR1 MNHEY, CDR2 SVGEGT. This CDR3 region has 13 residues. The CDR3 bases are TGTGCCTTAAAGGGGCAGGGATGGAATGAGCAGTTCTTC. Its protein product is CALKGQGWNEQFF.

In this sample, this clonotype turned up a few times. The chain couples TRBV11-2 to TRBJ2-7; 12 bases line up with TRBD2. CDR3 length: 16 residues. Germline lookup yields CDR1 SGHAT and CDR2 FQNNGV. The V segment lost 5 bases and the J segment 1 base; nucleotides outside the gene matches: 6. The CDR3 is CASSKTGLAGSYEQYF. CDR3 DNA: TGTGCCAGCAGCAAAACGGGACTAGCGGGTTCCTACGAGCAGTACTTC.

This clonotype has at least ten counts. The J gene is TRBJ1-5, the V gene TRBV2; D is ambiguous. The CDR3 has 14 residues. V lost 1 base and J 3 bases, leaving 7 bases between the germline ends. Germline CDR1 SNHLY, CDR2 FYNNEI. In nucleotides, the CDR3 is TGTGCCAGCAGTGAAGGGGAGACCAATCAGCCCCAGCATTTT. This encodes CASSEGETNQPQHF.

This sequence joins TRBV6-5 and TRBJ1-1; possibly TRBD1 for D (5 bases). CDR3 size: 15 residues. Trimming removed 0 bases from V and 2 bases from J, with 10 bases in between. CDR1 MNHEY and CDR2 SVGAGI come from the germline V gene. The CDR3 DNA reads TGTGCCAGCAGTTACTCAGGGACTTACAACACTGAAGCTTTCTTT. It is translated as CASSYSGTYNTEAFF.

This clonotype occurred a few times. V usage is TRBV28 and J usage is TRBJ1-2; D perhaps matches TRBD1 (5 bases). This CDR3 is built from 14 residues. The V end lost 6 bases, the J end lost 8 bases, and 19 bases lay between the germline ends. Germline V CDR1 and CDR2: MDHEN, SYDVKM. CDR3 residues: CASSLRGQGWGYTF. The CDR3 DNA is TGTGCCAGCAGCCTCCGCGGGCAGGGTTGGGGCTACACCTTC.

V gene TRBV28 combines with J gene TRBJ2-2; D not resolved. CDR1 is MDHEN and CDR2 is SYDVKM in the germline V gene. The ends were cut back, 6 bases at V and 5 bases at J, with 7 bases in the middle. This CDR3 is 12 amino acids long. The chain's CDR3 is CASSSITGELFF. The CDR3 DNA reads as TGTGCCAGCAGCTCAATAACCGGGGAGCTGTTTTTT.

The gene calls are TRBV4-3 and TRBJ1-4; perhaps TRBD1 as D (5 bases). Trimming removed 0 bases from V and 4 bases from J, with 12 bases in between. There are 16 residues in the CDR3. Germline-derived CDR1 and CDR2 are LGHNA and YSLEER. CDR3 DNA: TGCGCCAGCAGCCAAGATGGGGGGGGTAGTAATGAAAAACTGTTTTTT. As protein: CASSQDGGGSNEKLFF.

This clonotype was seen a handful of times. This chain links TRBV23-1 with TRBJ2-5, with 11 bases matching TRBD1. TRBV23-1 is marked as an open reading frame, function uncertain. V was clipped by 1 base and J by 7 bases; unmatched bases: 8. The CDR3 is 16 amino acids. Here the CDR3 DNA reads TGCGCCAGCAGTCAATTGGACAGGGGGCTATCCGGGACCCAGTACTTC. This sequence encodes CASSQLDRGLSGTQYF.

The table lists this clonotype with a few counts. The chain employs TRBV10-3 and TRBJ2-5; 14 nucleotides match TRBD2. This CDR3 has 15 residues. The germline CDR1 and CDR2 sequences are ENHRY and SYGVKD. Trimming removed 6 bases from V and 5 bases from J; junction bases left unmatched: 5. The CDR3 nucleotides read TGTGCCATCAGGGGGACTAGCGGGAGTACGGAGACCCAGTACTTC. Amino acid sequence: CAIRGTSGSTETQYF.

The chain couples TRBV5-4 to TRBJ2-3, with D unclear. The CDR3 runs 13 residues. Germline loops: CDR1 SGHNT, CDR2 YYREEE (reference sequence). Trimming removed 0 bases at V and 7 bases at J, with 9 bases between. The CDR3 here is CASSLGDRNTQYF. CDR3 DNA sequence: TGTGCCAGCAGCTTGGGTGACCGAAATACGCAGTATTTT. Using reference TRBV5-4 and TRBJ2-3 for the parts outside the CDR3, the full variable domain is ETGVTQSPTHLIKTRGQQVTLRCSSQSGHNTVSWYQQALGQGPQFIFQYYREEENGRGNFPPRFSGLQFPNYSSELNVNALELDDSALYLCASSLGDRNTQYFGPGTRLTVL.

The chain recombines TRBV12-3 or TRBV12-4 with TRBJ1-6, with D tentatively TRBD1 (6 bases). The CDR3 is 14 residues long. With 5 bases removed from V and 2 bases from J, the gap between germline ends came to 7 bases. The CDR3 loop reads CASSRQAYNSPLHF. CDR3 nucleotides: TGTGCCAGCAGTCGACAGGCCTATAATTCACCCCTCCACTTT.

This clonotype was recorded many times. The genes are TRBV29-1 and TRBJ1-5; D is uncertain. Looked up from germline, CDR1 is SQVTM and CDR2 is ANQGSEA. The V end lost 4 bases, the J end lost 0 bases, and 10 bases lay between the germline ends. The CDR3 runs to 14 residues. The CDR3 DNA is TGCAGCGTTGCAGTTTCGAGTAGCAATCAGCCCCAGCATTTT. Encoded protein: CSVAVSSSNQPQHF.

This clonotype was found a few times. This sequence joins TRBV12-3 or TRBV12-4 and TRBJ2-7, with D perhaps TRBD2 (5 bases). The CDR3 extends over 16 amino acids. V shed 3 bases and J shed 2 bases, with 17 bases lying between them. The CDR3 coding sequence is TGTGCCAGCAGTTTCACGCCTGTGGGGAGTCCCTACGAGCAGTACTTC. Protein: CASSFTPVGSPYEQYF.

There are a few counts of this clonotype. CDR3 bases: TGTGCCAGCAGTTTGAATGGGGGAGTGGGCGAGCAGTACTTC. Its translation: CASSLNGGVGEQYF. This chain links TRBV27 with TRBJ2-7, with D perhaps TRBD1 or TRBD2 (5 bases each). V lost 3 bases to trimming and J lost 6 bases, with 15 bases between them. CDR3 length: 14 residues. Germline assignment: CDR1 MNHEY and CDR2 SMNVEV (reference sequence).

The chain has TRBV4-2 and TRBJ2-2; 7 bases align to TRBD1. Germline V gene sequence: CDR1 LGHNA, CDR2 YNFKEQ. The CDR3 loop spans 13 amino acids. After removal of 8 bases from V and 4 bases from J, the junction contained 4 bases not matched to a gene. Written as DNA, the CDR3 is TGTGCCAGCGCTGCAGGGGGCACCGGGGAGCTGTTTTTT. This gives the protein CASAAGGTGELFF.

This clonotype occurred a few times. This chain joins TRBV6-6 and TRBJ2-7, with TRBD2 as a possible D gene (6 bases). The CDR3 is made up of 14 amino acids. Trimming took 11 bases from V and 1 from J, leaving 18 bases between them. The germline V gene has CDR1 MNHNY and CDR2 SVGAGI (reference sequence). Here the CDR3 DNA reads TGTGCCTCTCAGCGTATGGAGGGTTCCTACGAGCAGTACTTC. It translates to CASQRMEGSYEQYF.

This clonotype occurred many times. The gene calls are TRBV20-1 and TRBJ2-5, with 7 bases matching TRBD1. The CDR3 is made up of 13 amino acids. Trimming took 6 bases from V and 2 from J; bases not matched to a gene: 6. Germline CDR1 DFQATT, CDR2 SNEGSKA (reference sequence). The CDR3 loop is CSAGTEGQETQYF. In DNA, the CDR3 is TGCAGTGCCGGGACAGAGGGACAAGAGACCCAGTACTTC.

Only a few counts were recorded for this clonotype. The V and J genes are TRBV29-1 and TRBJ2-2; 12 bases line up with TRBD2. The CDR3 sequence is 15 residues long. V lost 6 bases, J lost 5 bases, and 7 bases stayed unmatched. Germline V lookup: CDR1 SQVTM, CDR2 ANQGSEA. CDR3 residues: CSVRLAGDYTGELFF. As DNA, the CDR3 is TGCAGCGTCCGACTAGCGGGAGATTATACCGGGGAGCTGTTTTTT.

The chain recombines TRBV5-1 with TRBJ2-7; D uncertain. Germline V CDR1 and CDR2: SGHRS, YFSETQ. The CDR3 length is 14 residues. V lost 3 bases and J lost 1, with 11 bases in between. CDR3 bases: TGCGCCAGCAGCTCCTCCGGATGGTCCTACGAGCAGTACTTC. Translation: CASSSSGWSYEQYF.